This entry concerns a single T cell receptor beta chain. This sample was included in a study of technical replicates of blood from a few donors. Germline CDR1 is MNHEY and CDR2 is SMNVEV (reference sequence). The CDR3 loop spans 15 amino acids. After removal of 2 bases from V and 8 bases from J, the junction contained 0 bases not matched to a gene. Using immunoSEQ multiplex PCR, the repertoire was profiled, and TCRdb retains in-frame clones only, with some absent. The sample records roughly 92,000 clones, roughly 95% being singletons. V and J are TRBV27 and TRBJ2-1; TRBD2 agrees at 16 bases. The clonotype comes from a human donor in good health. The sequenced sample consisted of T cells isolated from PBMCs. The DNA of the CDR3 is TGTGCCAGCAGTTTAGGGACTAGCGGGAGGGATGAGCAGTTCTTC. As protein: CASSLGTSGRDEQFF.